This T cell receptor beta chain is from a study of shared clonotypes between healthy human individuals. The assay was immunoSEQ multiplex PCR, and TCRdb's table has in-frame clones only and misses some. The profile shows roughly 2.5 million clones, approximately 92% of them singletons. CDR1 and CDR2 from the germline V gene are SNHLY and FYNNEI. CDR3 length equals 15 residues. Trimming took 6 bases from V and 6 from J, leaving 19 bases between them. Sequencing input: naive CD4+ T cells sorted from blood. The subset denotes: CD45RA+ positively selected. The sequence came from a man between 18 and 29 years old in good health. The V gene is TRBV2, the J gene TRBJ2-3, with a possible D match to TRBD2 (9 bases). This CDR3 is CASRDQGAGGDTQYF. DNA for the CDR3: TGTGCCAGCAGAGATCAGGGGGCGGGAGGGGATACGCAGTATTTT.